Presented here are 26 T cell receptor beta chains from one specimen sequenced in a study of T-cell memory formation after mild COVID-19. From the 5' RACE reads, TCRdb called clonotypes with MiXCR, one entry per CDR3 protein. Of 300,000 to 400,000 distinct CDR3 sequences in the sample, 13% were seen once. The material sequenced was PBMCs or a T cell subset sorted from them (not recorded which). These receptors were obtained from a man aged 18-30 years who had mild COVID-19 (a few samples of this study predate the infection). Cell type and time point are not known.

This chain joins TRBV24-1 and TRBJ2-5, with TRBD2 matching 9 bases. Per germline, CDR1 KGHDR and CDR2 SFDVKD. CDR3 length: 14 amino acids. The V gene end was trimmed by 6 bases and the J gene end by 2 bases; junction bases not matched to a gene: 3. The CDR3 region is CATSRAGGQETQYF. Here the CDR3 DNA reads TGTGCCACCAGTCGGGCGGGGGGGCAAGAGACCCAGTACTTC.

The V and J genes are TRBV10-3 and TRBJ1-1; a weak D match, TRBD1 (6 bases). The ends were cut back, 8 bases at V and 2 bases at J, with 12 bases in the middle. The CDR3 runs 13 residues. CDR1 ENHRY and CDR2 SYGVKD come from the germline V gene. For the CDR3, the DNA is TGTGCCATCCGCGGCGGGGGCAACACTGAAGCTTTCTTT. This codes for CAIRGGGNTEAFF.

The chain employs TRBV6-6 and TRBJ2-6; D may be TRBD1 or TRBD2 (6 bases each). Trimming left V 5 bases short and J 0 bases short, with 17 bases between. This CDR3 is 18 amino acids long. Per germline, CDR1 MNHNY and CDR2 SVGAGI (reference sequence). The CDR3 is CASSAGHFLDSGANVLTF. In DNA form, the CDR3 reads TGTGCCAGCAGTGCGGGACATTTCCTGGACTCTGGGGCCAACGTCCTGACTTTC.

The chain uses TRBV9 and TRBJ2-1, with 7 nucleotides matching TRBD1. The V segment lost 4 bases and the J segment 9 bases; nucleotides outside the gene matches: 4. Looked up from germline, CDR1 is SGDLS and CDR2 is YYNGEE. This CDR3 comprises 12 residues. The CDR3 region is CASSPNRGEQFF. The CDR3 DNA sequence: TGTGCCAGCAGCCCCAACAGGGGTGAGCAGTTCTTC.

This clonotype was detected many times. The rearrangement uses TRBV20-1 and TRBJ2-1; D is possibly TRBD1 (6 bases). Trimming stripped 0 bases from V and 3 bases from J, with 18 bases between. Per the germline V gene, CDR1 is DFQATT and CDR2 is SNEGSKA (reference sequence). There are 17 residues in the CDR3. The DNA of the CDR3 is TGCAGTGCTAGAGATCCTGGAAGGACAGTAATCTACAATGAGCAGTTCTTC. This sequence encodes CSARDPGRTVIYNEQFF.

This clonotype was detected only a few times. The CDR3 protein is CASSHRTGGATDTQYF. CDR3 DNA: TGTGCCAGCTCACACCGTACAGGGGGTGCGACAGATACGCAGTATTTT. The rearrangement uses TRBV18 and TRBJ2-3; 8 nucleotides agree with TRBD1. The length of the CDR3 is 16 residues. The V and J ends lost 4 bases and 3 bases, in that order; junction bases with no gene match: 9. In germline, CDR1 is KGHSH, CDR2 LQKENI.

The V and J genes are TRBV12-3 or TRBV12-4 and TRBJ2-5; 11 bases match TRBD2. The V gene end was trimmed by 5 bases and the J gene end by 2 bases; junction bases not matched to a gene: 7. The CDR3 length is 16 residues. The DNA for the CDR3 is TGTGCCAGCAGTCAAGGACTAGCGGGCAGACAAGAGACCCAGTACTTC. Translation gives CASSQGLAGRQETQYF.

The chain carries TRBV20-1 and TRBJ2-5; 9 nucleotides match TRBD2. The V segment lost 3 bases and the J segment 5 bases; nucleotides outside the gene matches: 7. The CDR3 totals 14 residues. The germline gives CDR1 DFQATT, CDR2 SNEGSKA (reference sequence). CDR3 in amino acids: CSASRASGDETQYF. The CDR3 nucleotides are TGCAGTGCTAGCCGGGCTAGCGGGGACGAGACCCAGTACTTC.

V and J are TRBV18 and TRBJ1-4, with 10 bases identical to TRBD1. CDR1 KGHSH and CDR2 LQKENI come from the germline V gene. The ends lost 3 bases at V and 7 bases at J; junction bases unmatched: 5. The CDR3 runs 15 residues. The CDR3 DNA sequence: TGTGCCAGCTCACCTGGACAGGGGGAAGGTGAAAAACTGTTTTTT. This codes for CASSPGQGEGEKLFF.

This sequence joins TRBV5-5 and TRBJ2-7; 7 bases agree with TRBD1. J was trimmed by 3 bases and V by 7 bases; bases with no gene match: 7. This CDR3 comprises 13 residues. The V gene's germline CDR1 is SGHKS and CDR2 YYEKEE (reference sequence). In DNA form, the CDR3 reads TGTGCCAGCCACAGGGGCACGAGCTACGAGCAGTACTTC. Its translation is CASHRGTSYEQYF.

V gene TRBV15 combines with J gene TRBJ2-7, with TRBD1 as a possible D gene (5 bases). The germline V gene has CDR1 LNHNV and CDR2 YYDKDF (reference sequence). V gave up 3 bases and J gave up 5 bases, with 8 bases separating them. The CDR3 covers 12 residues. CDR3 sequence: CATSSDSHEQYV. The CDR3, as DNA: TGTGCCACCAGCAGTGACAGCCACGAGCAGTACGTC.

The chain uses TRBV18 and TRBJ1-2; 8 bases are a match to TRBD1. V lost 1 base and J lost 6; bases outside the gene matches: 10. The CDR3 spans 16 residues. Germline CDR1 KGHSH, CDR2 LQKENI. The CDR3 DNA reads TGTGCCAGCTCACCACAGTGGACAGGGCGAGAGAATGGCTACACCTTC. Protein product: CASSPQWTGRENGYTF.

The rearrangement links TRBV6-2 or TRBV6-3 to TRBJ2-4; no reliable D call. Deletions cut 6 bases from V and 0 bases from J, with 6 bases between. The CDR3 covers 13 residues. Germline values: CDR1 MNHEY, CDR2 SVGEGT. CDR3 protein: CASSALAKNIQYF. CDR3 sequence (DNA): TGTGCCAGCAGCGCGCTAGCCAAAAACATTCAGTACTTC.

This chain links TRBV5-4 with TRBJ2-7; D is possibly TRBD2 (6 bases). CDR1 SGHNT and CDR2 YYREEE come from the germline V gene (reference sequence). The V end lost 4 bases, the J end lost 0 bases, and 17 bases lay between the germline ends. This CDR3 spans 16 amino acids. The CDR3 region is CASSLGGTSRSYEQYF. The CDR3 DNA follows: TGTGCCAGCAGCCTCGGCGGGACCTCCCGCTCCTACGAGCAGTACTTC.

This chain links TRBV3-1 with TRBJ1-4; possible D gene TRBD1, 5 bases. Germline V gene lookup returns CDR1 LGHDT and CDR2 YNNKEL (reference sequence). The CDR3 consists of 16 residues. V lost 3 bases and J lost 9, with 20 bases in between. CDR3: CASSQFGGDLRKKLFF. CDR3 coding DNA: TGTGCCAGCAGCCAGTTTGGTGGGGACCTGAGGAAAAAACTGTTTTTT.

This clonotype has a handful of counts. This chain uses TRBV7-9 with TRBJ1-2; D is ambiguous. With 5 bases removed from V and 8 bases from J, the gap between germline ends came to 12 bases. CDR1 is SEHNR and CDR2 is FQNEAQ in the germline V gene (reference sequence). The CDR3 is 12 residues long. The CDR3 DNA reads TGTGCCAGCAGCCAAGACTTAGGCGGCTACACCTTC. Protein: CASSQDLGGYTF.

The rearrangement uses TRBV24-1 and TRBJ2-1, with D perhaps matching TRBD1 (6 bases). The ends were cut back, 3 bases at V and 3 bases at J, with 8 bases in the middle. This CDR3 contains 14 residues. The germline CDR1 and CDR2 sequences are KGHDR and SFDVKD. The CDR3, as DNA: TGTGCCACCAGTGATGGACAGCTCTACAATGAGCAGTTCTTC. It is translated as CATSDGQLYNEQFF.

V is TRBV12-3 or TRBV12-4 and J is TRBJ2-6, with no clear D. This CDR3 spans 16 amino acids. Trimming removed 4 bases at V and 0 bases at J, with 10 bases between. CDR3 coding DNA: TGTGCCAGCAGTTCTCCTTATAGCTCTGGGGCCAACGTCCTGACTTTC. This encodes CASSSPYSSGANVLTF.

This rearrangement joins TRBV7-2 to TRBJ1-6; D is ambiguous. The CDR3 loop spans 15 amino acids. The V gene lost 5 bases and the J gene lost 10 bases, with 18 bases spanning the gap. Germline-derived CDR1 and CDR2 are SGHTA and FQGNSA. Here the CDR3 reads CASSPSGGAESPLHF. The CDR3, as DNA: TGTGCCAGCAGCCCCTCAGGAGGAGCGGAATCACCCCTCCACTTT.

The chain carries TRBV30 and TRBJ2-5; D possibly corresponds to TRBD2 (6 bases). Germline V gives CDR1 GTSNPN, CDR2 SVGIG (reference sequence). Trimming shortened V by 4 bases and J by 0 bases, and 9 bases separated the two germline ends. The CDR3 extends over 13 amino acids. The DNA of the CDR3 is TGTGCCTGGACGGGCGGGGACCAAGAGACCCAGTACTTC. Its protein product is CAWTGGDQETQYF.

This rearrangement joins TRBV10-2 to TRBJ2-1; D perhaps matches TRBD1 (5 bases). The V end lost 2 bases, the J end lost 10 bases, and 6 bases lay between the germline ends. This CDR3 contains 11 residues. Germline-derived CDR1 and CDR2 are WSHSY and SAAADI. The DNA for the CDR3 is TGCGCCAGCAGTGAGGGGGCCGAGCAGTTCTTC. Translation gives CASSEGAEQFF.

This clonotype has more than one count but fewer than ten. This chain uses TRBV11-3 with TRBJ1-3; 8 nucleotides line up with TRBD1. The V segment lost 0 bases and the J segment 11 bases; nucleotides outside the gene matches: 9. The CDR3 contains 15 residues. Germline CDR1 and CDR2: SGHNT and YENEEA. The DNA of the CDR3 is TGTGCCAGCAGCTTAGAAACCGGGACAGGCTTTCCCATATATTTT. Translating it yields CASSLETGTGFPIYF.

This clonotype was detected only a few times. The V and J genes are TRBV10-3 and TRBJ2-5; D unresolved. Trimming took off 0 bases at V and 2 bases at J, with 13 bases between the two ends. The CDR3 extends over 16 amino acids. Germline V gives CDR1 ENHRY, CDR2 SYGVKD. The CDR3 is CAISESVSPGQETQYF. As DNA, the CDR3 is TGTGCCATCAGTGAGTCGGTATCTCCCGGACAAGAGACCCAGTACTTC.

J is TRBJ2-3 and V is TRBV29-1; D is possibly TRBD1 (6 bases). CDR1 and CDR2 (germline): SQVTM, ANQGSEA. The length of the CDR3 is 13 residues. The V gene lost 5 bases and the J gene lost 3 bases, with 12 bases spanning the gap. CDR3 protein: CSVSHRVTDTQYF. The CDR3 DNA reads TGCAGCGTTAGCCACAGGGTGACAGATACGCAGTATTTT.

This sequence joins TRBV7-3 and TRBJ2-2; possibly TRBD2 for D (6 bases). Per germline, CDR1 SGHTA and CDR2 FQGTGA. The CDR3 consists of 13 residues. V lost 5 bases and J lost 7, with 11 bases in between. CDR3 in DNA: TGTGCCAGCAGCCCGCGGGGCCACGGGGAGCTGTTTTTT. It is translated as CASSPRGHGELFF.

This chain uses TRBV5-6 with TRBJ1-1, with D unclear. Germline V gene sequence: CDR1 SGHDT, CDR2 YYEEEE. The V end was cut by 3 bases, the J end by 1 base, with 10 bases between. The CDR3 has 14 residues. DNA for the CDR3: TGTGCCAGCAGCTCCTTAGGGAGGAACACTGAAGCTTTCTTT. Residues: CASSSLGRNTEAFF.